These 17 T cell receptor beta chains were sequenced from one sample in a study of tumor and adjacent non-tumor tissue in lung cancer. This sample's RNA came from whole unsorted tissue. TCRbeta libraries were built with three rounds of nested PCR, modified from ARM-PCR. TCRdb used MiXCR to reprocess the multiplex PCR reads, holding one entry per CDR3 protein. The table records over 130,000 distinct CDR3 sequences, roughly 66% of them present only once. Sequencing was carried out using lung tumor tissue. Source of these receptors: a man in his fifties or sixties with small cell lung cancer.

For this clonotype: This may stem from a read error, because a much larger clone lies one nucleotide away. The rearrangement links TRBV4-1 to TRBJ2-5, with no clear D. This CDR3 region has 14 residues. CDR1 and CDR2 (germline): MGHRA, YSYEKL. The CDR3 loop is CASNQDVQAETQYF. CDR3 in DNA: TGCGCCAGCAACCAAGATGTCCAGGCAGAGACCCAGTACTTC.

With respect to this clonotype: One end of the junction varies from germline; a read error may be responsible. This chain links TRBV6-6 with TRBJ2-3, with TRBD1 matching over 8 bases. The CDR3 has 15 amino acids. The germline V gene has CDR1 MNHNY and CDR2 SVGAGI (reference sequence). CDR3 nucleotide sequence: TGTGCCAGCAGTTTCACAGGGGGAGGCACAGATAAGCAGTATTTT. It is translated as CASSFTGGGTDKQYF.

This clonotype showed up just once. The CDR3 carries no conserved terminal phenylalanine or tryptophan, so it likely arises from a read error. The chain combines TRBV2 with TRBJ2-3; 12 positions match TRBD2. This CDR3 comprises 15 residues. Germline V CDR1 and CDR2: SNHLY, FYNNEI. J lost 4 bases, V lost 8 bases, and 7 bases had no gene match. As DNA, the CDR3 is TGTGCCAGCGGGCGACTAGCGGGAGATTCAGATACGCAGTATCTT. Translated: CASGRLAGDSDTQYL.

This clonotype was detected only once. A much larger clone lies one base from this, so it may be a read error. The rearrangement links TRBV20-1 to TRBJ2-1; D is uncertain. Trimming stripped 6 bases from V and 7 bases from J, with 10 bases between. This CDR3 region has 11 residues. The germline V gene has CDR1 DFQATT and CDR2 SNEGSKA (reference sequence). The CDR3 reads CSADERNEQFF. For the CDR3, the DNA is TGCAGTGCAGATGAGAGGAATGAGCAGTTCTTC.

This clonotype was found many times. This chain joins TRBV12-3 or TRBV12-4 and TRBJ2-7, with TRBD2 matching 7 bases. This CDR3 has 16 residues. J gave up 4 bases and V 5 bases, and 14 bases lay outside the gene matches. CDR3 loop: CASSPFWRERRYEQYF. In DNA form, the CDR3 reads TGTGCCAGCAGTCCTTTCTGGCGGGAGAGGAGGTACGAGCAGTACTTC.

This chain's CDR3 is CASKPPGMAYNEQFF. Written as DNA, the CDR3 is TGTGCCAGCAAGCCCCCTGGTATGGCCTACAATGAGCAGTTCTTC. The V call is TRBV11-3, the J call TRBJ2-1; D not resolved. Germline values: CDR1 SGHNT, CDR2 YENEEA. Trimming removed 7 bases from V and 2 bases from J, with 15 bases in between. This CDR3 spans 15 amino acids.

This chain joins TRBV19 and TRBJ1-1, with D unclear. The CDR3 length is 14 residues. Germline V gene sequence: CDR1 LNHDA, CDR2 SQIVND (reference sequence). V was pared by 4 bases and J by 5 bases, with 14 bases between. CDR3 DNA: TGTGCCAGTAGTAAGATTGGGGATTGGACTGAAGCTTTCTTT. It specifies CASSKIGDWTEAFF.

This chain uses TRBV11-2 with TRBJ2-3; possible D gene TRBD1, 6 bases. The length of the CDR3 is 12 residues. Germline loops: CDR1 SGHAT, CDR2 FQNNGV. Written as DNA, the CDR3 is TGTGCTAACAGCCGGACAGAAGATACGCAGTATTTT. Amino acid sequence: CANSRTEDTQYF.

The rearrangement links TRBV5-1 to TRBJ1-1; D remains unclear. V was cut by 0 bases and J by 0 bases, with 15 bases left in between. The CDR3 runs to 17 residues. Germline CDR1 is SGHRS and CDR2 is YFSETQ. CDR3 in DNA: TGCGCCAGCAGCTTGGGGCCCCTTGGTAACATGAACACTGAAGCTTTCTTT. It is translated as CASSLGPLGNMNTEAFF.

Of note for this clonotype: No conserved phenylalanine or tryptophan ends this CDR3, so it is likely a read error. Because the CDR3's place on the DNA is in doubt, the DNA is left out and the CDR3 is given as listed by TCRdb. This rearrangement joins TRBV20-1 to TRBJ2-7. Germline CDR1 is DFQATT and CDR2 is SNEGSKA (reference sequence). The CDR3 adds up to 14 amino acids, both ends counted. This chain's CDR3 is CSARVLDSIYEQCL.

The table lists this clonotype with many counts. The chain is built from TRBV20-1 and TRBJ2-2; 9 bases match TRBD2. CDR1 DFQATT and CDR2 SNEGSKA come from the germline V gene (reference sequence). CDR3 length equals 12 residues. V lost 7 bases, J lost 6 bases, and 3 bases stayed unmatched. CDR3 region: CSGASGAGELFF. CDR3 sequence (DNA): TGCAGTGGGGCTAGCGGGGCCGGGGAGCTGTTTTTT.

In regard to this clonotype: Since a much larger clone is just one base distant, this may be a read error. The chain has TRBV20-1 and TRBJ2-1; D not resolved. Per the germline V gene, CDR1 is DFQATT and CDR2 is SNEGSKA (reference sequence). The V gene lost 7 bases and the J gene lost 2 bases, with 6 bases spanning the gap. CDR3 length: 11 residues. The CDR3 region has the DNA TGCAGTGGAGGAACCTACAATGAGCAGTTCTTC. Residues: CSGGTYNEQFF.

CDR3 DNA: TGCAGTGCTAGAGATCCGAGGGATCTAGCCAAAAACATTCAGTACTTC. Residues: CSARDPRDLAKNIQYF. The chain links TRBV20-1 to TRBJ2-4; D possibly corresponds to TRBD2 (5 bases). Trimming removed 0 bases at V and 0 bases at J, with 12 bases between. CDR3 length: 16 amino acids. Germline CDR1 reads DFQATT; CDR2 reads SNEGSKA (reference sequence).

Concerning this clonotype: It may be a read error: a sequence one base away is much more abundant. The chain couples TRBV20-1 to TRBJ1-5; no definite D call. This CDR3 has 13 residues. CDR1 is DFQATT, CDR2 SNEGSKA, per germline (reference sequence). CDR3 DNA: TGCACTGCAAGCGGAGCAAGCAATCAGCCCCAGCATTTT. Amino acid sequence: CTASGASNQPQHF.

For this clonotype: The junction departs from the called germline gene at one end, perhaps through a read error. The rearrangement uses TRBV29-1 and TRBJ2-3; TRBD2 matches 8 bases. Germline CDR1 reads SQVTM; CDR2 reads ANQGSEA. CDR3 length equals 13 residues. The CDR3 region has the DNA TGCAGCATTGACACGGGAGGGCGGTATATGCAGTATTTT. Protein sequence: CSIDTGGRYMQYF.

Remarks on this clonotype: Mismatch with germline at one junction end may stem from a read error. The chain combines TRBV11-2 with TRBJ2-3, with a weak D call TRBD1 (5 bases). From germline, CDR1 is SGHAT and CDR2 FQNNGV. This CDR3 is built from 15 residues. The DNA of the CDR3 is TGTGTCAGCAGCTTAAGGGGAAGGAGCACAGATAGGCAGTATTTT. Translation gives CVSSLRGRSTDRQYF. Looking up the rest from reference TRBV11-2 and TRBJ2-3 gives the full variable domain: EAGVAQSPRYKIIEKRQSVAFWCNPISGHATLYWYQQILGQGPKLLIQFQNNGVVDDSQLPKDRFSAERLKGVDSTLKIQPAKLEDSAVYLCVSSLRGRSTDRQYFGPGTRLTVL.

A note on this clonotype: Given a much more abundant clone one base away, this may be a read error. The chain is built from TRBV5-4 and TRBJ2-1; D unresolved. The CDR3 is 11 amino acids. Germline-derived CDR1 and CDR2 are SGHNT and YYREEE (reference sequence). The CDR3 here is CSSSSIYEQFF. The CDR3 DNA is TGTTCCAGCAGCTCGATTTATGAGCAGTTCTTC. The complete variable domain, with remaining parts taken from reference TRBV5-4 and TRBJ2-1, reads ETGVTQSPTHLIKTRGQQVTLRCSSQSGHNTVSWYQQALGQGPQFIFQYYREEENGRGNFPPRFSGLQFPNYSSELNVNALELDDSALYLCSSSSIYEQFFGPGTRLTVL.